The 5 T cell receptor beta chains below all came from one sample that was sequenced in a study of shared clonotypes between healthy human individuals. The repertoire was sequenced with immunoSEQ multiplex PCR; TCRdb's copy has only in-frame clones and lacks some. The table records over 2 million clones, over 85% of them present only once. The sequenced sample was naive CD4+ T cells sorted from blood. The subset denotes: CD45RA+ positively selected. Every receptor here comes from a man aged 18 to 30 in good health.

The chain recombines TRBV6-5 with TRBJ1-5; 7 positions match TRBD1. Per the germline V gene, CDR1 is MNHEY and CDR2 is SVGAGI. V dropped 8 bases and J dropped 10; count of bases not matched to a gene: 11. The CDR3 runs to 13 residues. DNA of the CDR3: TGTGCCAGCCGGGGACAGAACGTTGGCCCCCAGCATTTT. This sequence encodes CASRGQNVGPQHF.

In this sample, this clone turned up once. The V and J genes are TRBV10-3 and TRBJ1-1, with a possible D match to TRBD1 (6 bases). The V gene lost 4 bases and the J gene lost 1 base, with 10 bases spanning the gap. Germline V lookup: CDR1 ENHRY, CDR2 SYGVKD. This CDR3 has 14 amino acids. DNA for the CDR3: TGTGCCATCAGTGGGACAGACCCGAACACTGAAGCTTTCTTT. Protein product: CAISGTDPNTEAFF.

This clone was seen just once. The CDR3 sequence is CASSPVSGGTEAFF. CDR3 nucleotides: TGTGCCAGCAGCCCCGTGAGCGGGGGCACTGAAGCTTTCTTT. The chain links TRBV7-2 to TRBJ1-1, with D maybe TRBD1 (5 bases). Germline CDR1 SGHTA, CDR2 FQGNSA. There are 14 residues in the CDR3. V dropped 5 bases and J dropped 4 bases, with 14 bases sitting between them.

This clone was seen a single time. The CDR3 loop is CSVGGRGLQETQYF. CDR3 coding DNA: TGCAGCGTTGGAGGCAGGGGATTACAAGAGACCCAGTACTTC. The J gene is TRBJ2-5, the V gene TRBV29-1; D is possibly TRBD1 (6 bases). The germline gives CDR1 SQVTM, CDR2 ANQGSEA. The V end lost 4 bases, the J end lost 2 bases, and 14 bases lay between the germline ends. The length of the CDR3 is 14 residues.

The rearrangement uses TRBV4-1 and TRBJ1-2, with D possibly matching TRBD1 (6 bases). V was shortened by 3 bases and J by 8 bases, with 19 bases between the two germline ends. CDR1 and CDR2 from the germline V gene are MGHRA and YSYEKL. The CDR3 has 15 amino acids. The DNA of the CDR3 is TGCGCCAGCAGCCATCGACAGGACCTATGGAGGGGCTACACCTTC. Its translation: CASSHRQDLWRGYTF.